A single sample gave rise to the 24 T cell receptor beta chains below, sequenced in a study of response to subunit inactivated influenza vaccine. TCRdb re-called the RT-PCR reads with MiXCR, one entry per CDR3 protein. Seen here are about 540,000 distinct CDR3 sequences, approximately 22% observed once, and the top ten hold 2.5% to 3%. The same sample was also used in a study of T cells expressing NK-cell markers. According to that study: The authors made TCR beta cDNA libraries by 5'RACE template switching. This switching added a universal primer site and UMIs.

Sequencing was performed on CD4+ T cells sorted from PBMCs, taken about 13 days after vaccination. These receptors originate from a man between 50 and 59 years old who received an inactivated influenza vaccine.

The gene calls are TRBV9 and TRBJ2-7; unclear D gene. With 2 bases removed from V and 0 bases from J, the gap between germline ends came to 15 bases. Per germline, CDR1 SGDLS and CDR2 YYNGEE. This CDR3 comprises 16 residues. CDR3 amino acids: CASSVSPQADSYEQYF. The DNA of the CDR3 is TGTGCCAGCAGCGTCAGTCCCCAGGCCGACTCCTACGAGCAGTACTTC.

This clonotype has a handful of counts. The chain carries TRBV6-1 and TRBJ2-7, with D possibly TRBD2 on 6 matching bases. The V gene lost 1 base and the J gene lost 7 bases, with 11 bases spanning the gap. The CDR3 is made up of 13 amino acids. Germline assignment: CDR1 MNHNS and CDR2 SASEGT. The chain's CDR3 is CASSEGRVGEQYF. CDR3 DNA: TGTGCCAGCAGTGAAGGGAGGGTCGGGGAGCAGTACTTC.

This chain connects TRBV5-1 to TRBJ1-2, with 7 bases matching TRBD1. Trimming removed 4 bases from V and 2 bases from J; junction bases left unmatched: 8. The CDR3 spans 15 residues. Germline lookup yields CDR1 SGHRS and CDR2 YFSETQ. CDR3 sequence (DNA): TGCGCCAGCAGCCGACCGACAGGGACCAACTATGGCTACACCTTC. Amino acids: CASSRPTGTNYGYTF.

This clonotype was seen more than once but under ten times. The chain combines TRBV5-1 with TRBJ2-5, with 12 positions matching TRBD2. This CDR3 region has 17 residues. With 3 bases clipped from V and 4 bases from J, the junction kept 10 bases outside the gene matches. Germline loops: CDR1 SGHRS, CDR2 YFSETQ. The DNA for the CDR3 is TGCGCCAGCAGCTCGGGACCGGGGGGACTAGCGGGAGAGACCCAGTACTTC. Translation gives CASSSGPGGLAGETQYF.

This clonotype was recorded once. J is TRBJ2-2 and V is TRBV20-1, with 8 bases lining up with TRBD2. The CDR3 extends over 15 amino acids. Germline lookup yields CDR1 DFQATT and CDR2 SNEGSKA (reference sequence). V gave up 6 bases and J gave up 6 bases; unmatched junction bases: 12. The CDR3 loop is CSAPRGTSRSGELFF. CDR3 in DNA: TGCAGTGCCCCTCGGGGGACTAGTAGGTCCGGGGAGCTGTTTTTT.

This clonotype has more than one count but fewer than ten. The chain is built from TRBV12-3 or TRBV12-4 and TRBJ1-2; D is possibly TRBD1 (6 bases). V dropped 4 bases and J dropped 4 bases, with 10 bases sitting between them. The CDR3 has 13 amino acids. The CDR3 bases are TGTGCCAGCAGTTCTACAGGGTCCTATGGCTACACCTTC. Translated: CASSSTGSYGYTF.

The chain uses TRBV20-1 and TRBJ2-5; 11 bases agree with TRBD2. V shed 5 bases, J shed 4 bases, and the junction held 6 bases outside the gene matches. Germline assignment: CDR1 DFQATT and CDR2 SNEGSKA (reference sequence). CDR3 length equals 14 residues. The CDR3 spells CSAGPTSGTETQYF. Written as DNA, the CDR3 is TGCAGTGCTGGACCGACTAGCGGGACAGAGACCCAGTACTTC.

This chain uses TRBV6-2 or TRBV6-3 with TRBJ2-2, with TRBD2 matching 8 bases. V trimming: 0 bases; J trimming: 8 bases; junction bases outside the gene matches: 5. Germline loops: CDR1 MNHEY, CDR2 SVGEGT. This CDR3 contains 15 residues. The CDR3 region is CASSYSTSGRGELFF. The CDR3 region has the DNA TGTGCCAGCAGTTACTCTACTAGCGGAAGGGGGGAGCTGTTTTTT.

This chain joins TRBV20-1 and TRBJ2-2, with 9 positions matching TRBD1. The germline gives CDR1 DFQATT, CDR2 SNEGSKA (reference sequence). The CDR3 runs to 15 residues. V dropped 2 bases and J dropped 7; count of bases not matched to a gene: 8. The CDR3 DNA sequence: TGCAGTGCTAGACTGCGTCGGACAGGGGTCGGGGAGCTGTTTTTT. Residues: CSARLRRTGVGELFF.

The CDR3, as DNA: TGTGCCAGTTGCCGGACAGGGGCGATAGATACGCAGTATTTT. Protein product: CASCRTGAIDTQYF. The chain is built from TRBV9 and TRBJ2-3; 9 bases are a match to TRBD1. From germline, CDR1 is SGDLS and CDR2 YYNGEE. The V and J ends lost 8 bases and 5 bases, in that order; junction bases with no gene match: 9. The CDR3 covers 14 residues.

This clonotype was found a few times. The genes are TRBV20-1 and TRBJ2-1; D unclear. Germline values: CDR1 DFQATT, CDR2 SNEGSKA (reference sequence). The CDR3 has 15 amino acids. Trimming shortened V by 1 base and J by 0 bases, and 10 bases separated the two germline ends. The CDR3 bases are TGCAGTGCTAGAGGGAACCTGAACTCCTACAATGAGCAGTTCTTC. It codes for CSARGNLNSYNEQFF.

The table lists this clonotype with a few counts. This rearrangement joins TRBV7-3 to TRBJ1-4, with TRBD1 matching 8 bases. Germline V CDR1 and CDR2: SGHTA, FQGTGA. V was pared by 11 bases and J by 6 bases, with 5 bases of the junction left unmatched. There are 12 residues in the CDR3. The CDR3 reads CAGQTGDEKLFF. The CDR3 DNA reads as TGTGCCGGACAGACAGGGGATGAAAAACTGTTTTTT.

The V gene is TRBV10-3, the J gene TRBJ2-7; possibly TRBD1 for D (5 bases). Trimming left V 9 bases short and J 3 bases short, with 15 bases between. The CDR3 has 13 amino acids. Germline V gene sequence: CDR1 ENHRY, CDR2 SYGVKD. CDR3 bases: TGTGCCATATGCCGGGCAGGGAACTACGAGCAGTACTTC. Its translation: CAICRAGNYEQYF.

The rearrangement uses TRBV20-1 and TRBJ1-1; D is possibly TRBD1 (5 bases). V was pared by 6 bases and J by 6 bases, with 29 bases between. CDR1 is DFQATT, CDR2 SNEGSKA, per germline (reference sequence). The CDR3 covers 17 residues. In DNA form, the CDR3 reads TGCAGTGCAAAGAGGGTGGGTCCAGGGCCCGGGGCCTCTGAAGCTTTCTTT. Translating it yields CSAKRVGPGPGASEAFF.

In this sample, this clonotype turned up a few times. This chain uses TRBV7-9 with TRBJ2-7; 7 bases map to TRBD2. The CDR3 extends over 16 amino acids. The germline V gene encodes CDR1 SEHNR and CDR2 FQNEAQ (reference sequence). With 7 bases clipped from V and 7 bases from J, the junction kept 19 bases outside the gene matches. CDR3 sequence reads: CASTLRLGGGKVEQYF. The CDR3 bases are TGTGCCAGCACCTTGAGACTGGGCGGGGGAAAAGTGGAGCAGTACTTC.

The V gene is TRBV9, the J gene TRBJ2-3; D is possibly TRBD1 (6 bases). Trimming cost V 3 bases and J 2 bases, with 13 bases left between them. CDR3 length: 15 amino acids. Germline CDR1 and CDR2: SGDLS and YYNGEE. CDR3 residues: CASSATGTYTDTQYF. The CDR3 DNA reads TGTGCCAGCAGCGCCACAGGGACCTACACAGATACGCAGTATTTT.

The genes are TRBV7-2 and TRBJ2-7; D is perhaps TRBD1 (6 bases). This CDR3 is 13 amino acids long. Deletions cut 1 base from V and 11 bases from J, with 15 bases between. Germline V CDR1 and CDR2: SGHTA, FQGNSA. The CDR3 DNA follows: TGTGCCAGCAGCTTAGACTCATTCCAGGGGAAGTACTTC. Its translation is CASSLDSFQGKYF. Combining the CDR3 with reference TRBV7-2 and TRBJ2-7 gives the whole variable domain GAGVSQSPSNKVTEKGKDVELRCDPISGHTALYWYRQSLGQGLEFLIYFQGNSAPDKSGLPSDRFSAERTGGSVSTLTIQRTQQEDSAVYLCASSLDSFQGKYFGPGTRLTVT.

This clonotype was observed many times. This chain connects TRBV29-1 to TRBJ2-3, with unresolved D. Germline CDR1 reads SQVTM; CDR2 reads ANQGSEA. The CDR3 length is 11 residues. V lost 2 bases and J 3 bases, leaving 3 bases between the germline ends. The CDR3 loop reads CSVEFTDTQYF. The CDR3 nucleotides read TGCAGCGTTGAATTTACAGATACGCAGTATTTT.

This clonotype was observed a handful of times. The chain is built from TRBV6-2 or TRBV6-3 and TRBJ2-3; D gene ambiguous. This CDR3 spans 14 amino acids. Per the germline V gene, CDR1 is MNHEY and CDR2 is SVGEGT. Trimming took 6 bases from V and 4 from J, leaving 14 bases between them. CDR3 coding DNA: TGTGCCAGCAGCTCAGGACCGCCCGCAGATACGCAGTATTTT. The encoded protein is CASSSGPPADTQYF.

This clonotype appeared a few times. The chain uses TRBV15 and TRBJ2-3, with 14 bases identical to TRBD2. Looked up from germline, CDR1 is LNHNV and CDR2 is YYDKDF (reference sequence). CDR3 length equals 16 residues. After removal of 5 bases from V and 6 bases from J, the junction contained 7 bases not matched to a gene. This CDR3 reads CATSGGLAGGLDTQYF. DNA of the CDR3: TGTGCCACCAGCGGTGGACTAGCGGGGGGCCTGGATACGCAGTATTTT. Variable domain in full (rest from reference TRBV15 and TRBJ2-3): DAMVIQNPRYQVTQFGKPVTLSCSQTLNHNVMYWYQQKSSQAPKLLFHYYDKDFNNEADTPDNFQSRRPNTSFCFLDIRSPGLGDTAMYLCATSGGLAGGLDTQYFGPGTRLTVL.

The genes are TRBV20-1 and TRBJ2-1; 7 bases align to TRBD2. The V segment lost 3 bases and the J segment 8 bases; nucleotides outside the gene matches: 10. Germline assignment: CDR1 DFQATT and CDR2 SNEGSKA (reference sequence). The CDR3 has 14 amino acids. The CDR3: CSASAAGPGDEQFF. The CDR3 DNA sequence: TGCAGTGCTAGCGCAGCGGGACCTGGGGATGAGCAGTTCTTC.

The CDR3 bases are TGCGCCAGCAGCCAATACCGGACTGGAAACACCATATATTTT. Amino acid sequence: CASSQYRTGNTIYF. The chain joins TRBV4-1 to TRBJ1-3; D is uncertain. V shed 2 bases and J shed 2 bases, with 7 bases lying between them. CDR1 is MGHRA, CDR2 YSYEKL, per germline. The CDR3 is 14 residues long.

This clonotype was seen only a few times. This rearrangement joins TRBV12-3 or TRBV12-4 to TRBJ2-3; 7 bases map to TRBD1. The CDR3 extends over 15 amino acids. The junction had 6 bases not matched to a gene; V was cut back by 4 bases and J by 2 bases. CDR3 residues: CASSYRDRNTDTQYF. As DNA, the CDR3 is TGTGCCAGCAGTTACCGGGACAGAAACACAGATACGCAGTATTTT.

This clonotype was detected a few times. The chain recombines TRBV10-3 with TRBJ2-7; 8 bases align to TRBD2. Trimming removed 6 bases from V and 5 bases from J; junction bases left unmatched: 15. From germline, CDR1 is ENHRY and CDR2 SYGVKD. This CDR3 has 16 amino acids. For the CDR3, the DNA is TGTGCCATCAGAGACGATATAGCGGGAAAGTCGGACGAGCAGTACTTC. Translating it yields CAIRDDIAGKSDEQYF.